One and the same sample provided the 24 T cell receptor beta chains below, sequenced in a study of T cells expressing NK-cell markers. TCRdb reprocessed the 5' RACE reads, with one entry per CDR3 protein and no DNA. Listed are 300,000 to 500,000 distinct CDR3 sequences; around 10% falls within the top ten. Material for sequencing was blood T cells: a sorted CD56 or NKG2C T cell subset, CD4+ or CD8+ T cells, or bulk PBMC T cells (not recorded which). Source of these receptors: a woman between 50 and 59 years old in good health.

J is TRBJ2-1 and V is TRBV5-1; the TRBD2 assignment by TCRdb is unverifiable without DNA. The germline gives CDR1 SGHRS, CDR2 YFSETQ. CDR3 size: 11 residues. The CDR3 reads CASRRTQKQFF.

The rearrangement links TRBV28 to TRBJ2-3; the D call of TRBD2 rests on TCRdb alone, since no DNA is present to check it. The CDR3 sequence is 16 residues long. Germline V gene data show CDR1 as MDHEN and CDR2 as SYDVKM. The CDR3 here is CASLPLAGSPTDTQYF.

The chain has TRBV12-3 or TRBV12-4 and TRBJ2-6. This CDR3 contains 14 residues. CDR3 sequence: CASSLSSGANVLTF.

The chain employs TRBV5-1 and TRBJ2-2. The CDR3 totals 14 residues. Germline V CDR1 and CDR2: SGHRS, YFSETQ. The CDR3 here is CASSPSRGTGELFF.

The chain links TRBV7-8 to TRBJ2-2; as DNA is missing, the TRBD2 call by TCRdb cannot be tested. The germline gives CDR1 SGHVS, CDR2 FQNEAQ. The CDR3 consists of 17 residues. CDR3 sequence: CASSIKGLFKNTGELFF.

V gene TRBV7-2 combines with J gene TRBJ2-7; TCRdb indicates TRBD1, and absent DNA this call remains unverified. This CDR3 has 13 amino acids. From germline, CDR1 is SGHTA and CDR2 FQGNSA. The CDR3 here is CASSSLTGGEQYF.

The chain has TRBV6-5 and TRBJ2-2. CDR3 length: 14 amino acids. CDR1 and CDR2 from the germline V gene are MNHEY and SVGAGI. The CDR3 sequence: CASSFFQSTGELFF.

The chain combines TRBV5-1 with TRBJ1-6; TCRdb reports TRBD1, a call that lacks DNA to check it against. This CDR3 comprises 15 residues. Germline lookup yields CDR1 SGHRS and CDR2 YFSETQ. CDR3: CASSNLTGRNSPLHF.

This rearrangement joins TRBV11-2 to TRBJ2-2; TCRdb indicates TRBD2, and absent DNA this call remains unverified. CDR3 length: 14 amino acids. Germline V gene data show CDR1 as SGHAT and CDR2 as FQNNGV. This chain's CDR3 is CASSWSGNTGELFF.

CDR3 protein: CSAGGSMNEQFF. This chain uses TRBV29-1 with TRBJ2-1; TCRdb's D call, TRBD2, is unchecked because there is no DNA. There are 12 residues in the CDR3. Germline V gene lookup returns CDR1 SQVTM and CDR2 ANQGSEA.

The CDR3 protein is CSVEGLAGGEETDTQYF. This rearrangement joins TRBV29-1 to TRBJ2-3; the D gene TCRdb calls, TRBD2, cannot be checked with no DNA. Germline lookup yields CDR1 SQVTM and CDR2 ANQGSEA. CDR3 length: 17 residues.

The chain employs TRBV4-1 and TRBJ1-2. The CDR3 length is 13 residues. Germline V gives CDR1 MGHRA, CDR2 YSYEKL. CDR3 region: CASSQAGFGGYTF.

CDR3 in amino acids: CASSASGTRYNEQFF. V is TRBV7-9 and J is TRBJ2-1; the D call of TRBD1 rests on TCRdb alone, since no DNA is present to check it. In germline, CDR1 is SEHNR, CDR2 FQNEAQ (reference sequence). The CDR3 totals 15 residues.

The chain links TRBV5-6 to TRBJ2-1; without DNA, the TCRdb call of TRBD2 cannot be checked. CDR3 size: 12 residues. Germline lookup yields CDR1 SGHDT and CDR2 YYEEEE. The CDR3 sequence is CASKRELNEQFF. Variable domain in full (rest from reference TRBV5-6 and TRBJ2-1): DAGVTQSPTHLIKTRGQQVTLRCSPKSGHDTVSWYQQALGQGPQFIFQYYEEEERQRGNFPDRFSGHQFPNYSSELNVNALLLGDSALYLCASKRELNEQFFGPGTRLTVL.

V and J are TRBV5-1 and TRBJ2-1; the D gene TCRdb calls, TRBD1, cannot be checked with no DNA. The CDR3 has 14 residues. Germline loops: CDR1 SGHRS, CDR2 YFSETQ. This CDR3 reads CASSLAARERGQFF.

This chain joins TRBV10-2 and TRBJ2-1; TCRdb picks TRBD2, but there is no DNA to check that call. The CDR3 spans 16 residues. Germline V gives CDR1 WSHSY, CDR2 SAAADI. CDR3 sequence: CASSESGGNYDNEQFF.

V and J are TRBV20-1 and TRBJ1-5. The CDR3 contains 14 residues. Germline CDR1 reads DFQATT; CDR2 reads SNEGSKA (reference sequence). The CDR3 protein is CSARQGGDLQPQHF.

The chain carries TRBV12-3 or TRBV12-4 and TRBJ2-6; the TRBD1 assignment by TCRdb is unverifiable without DNA. The CDR3 has 20 amino acids. CDR3 sequence reads: CASSLVVEQAPTSGANVLTF.

The V call is TRBV4-2, the J call TRBJ2-3; absent DNA, TCRdb's TRBD1 call cannot be checked. From germline, CDR1 is LGHNA and CDR2 YNFKEQ. The length of the CDR3 is 15 residues. The CDR3 spells CASSQEGPLADTQYF.

The rearrangement joins TRBV5-1 to TRBJ2-7; TCRdb's D gene call, TRBD1, goes unchecked for lack of DNA. The CDR3 sequence is 12 residues long. From germline, CDR1 is SGHRS and CDR2 YFSETQ. The CDR3 here is CASSRDREEQYF.

The chain carries TRBV6-6 and TRBJ1-4; no DNA is available, so the TRBD1 call from TCRdb remains unchecked. The CDR3 has 14 residues. CDR1 is MNHNY and CDR2 is SVGAGI in the germline V gene (reference sequence). CDR3 region: CASGGDRENEKLFF.

CDR3 sequence reads: CASSSLGDILVEAFF. The chain carries TRBV11-3 and TRBJ1-1; TCRdb's D call, TRBD1, is unchecked because there is no DNA. Germline loops: CDR1 SGHNT, CDR2 YENEEA. This CDR3 is built from 15 residues.

CDR3 sequence: CASRRETGNGEQFF. The chain has TRBV19 and TRBJ2-1; TCRdb lists TRBD1, though no DNA is available to test this call. Germline CDR1 is LNHDA and CDR2 is SQIVND (reference sequence). The CDR3 extends over 14 amino acids.

This chain connects TRBV6-5 to TRBJ2-7; with no DNA, the TCRdb D assignment of TRBD2 cannot be verified. The CDR3 runs 12 residues. The V gene's germline CDR1 is MNHEY and CDR2 SVGAGI. The CDR3 loop reads CASKSGSYEQYF.